This T cell receptor beta chain emerged from a study of shared T cell receptors in the human thymus. This table comes from immunoSEQ multiplex PCR, and its TCRdb copy is limited to in-frame clones, with some not included. Seen here are hundreds of thousands of clones, around 87% observed once, and the top ten hold 0.009% to 0.0095%. The CDR3 totals 17 residues. The V gene lost 1 base and the J gene lost 3 bases, with 16 bases spanning the gap. Germline V lookup: CDR1 LNHDA, CDR2 SQIVND (reference sequence). These records were also assigned to another study, of human thymus T cells. That source adds: Healthy Finnish infants undergoing corrective surgery for congenital heart defects were the donors. Corrective cardiac operations yielded the resected thymus tissue. Across thymic and blood repertoires, the usage of V and J genes appeared to be biased. Related studies noted strongly shared thymic repertoires across unrelated people.

The chain links TRBV19 to TRBJ1-5; maybe TRBD1 (5 bases). The clonotype originates from a boy less than two years old with a congenital heart defect. Material: thymocytes. Here the CDR3 reads CASSIVDSYYYNQPQHF. In nucleotides, the CDR3 is TGTGCCAGTAGTATAGTCGACAGCTACTACTACAATCAGCCCCAGCATTTT.